This is a list of T cell receptor beta chains from one sample in a study of blood T cells in healthy people across ages. TCRdb recomputed calls from the 5' RACE reads with MiXCR, one row per CDR3 protein. The repertoire holds approximately 1,000,000 distinct CDR3 sequences, around 43% seen once, with over 15% in the top ten. Material for sequencing was blood. The source is a woman aged 55-69 years in good health. Both conserved end residues are part of each CDR3. A D gene is named only where the DNA matches it firmly. Clone size is not always given. Where it is, it says once, few, many or a class for expanded clones.

len: 19
v_gene: TRBV24-1
abundance: many
j_gene: TRBJ2-2
d_gene: NA
CDR3nt: TGTGCCACCCGAGGGGAGATTCAACAGGTGTGGTATGATGCCGGGGAGCTGTTTTTT
CDR3aa: CATRGEIQQVWYDAGELFF

len: 13
v_gene: TRBV20-1
abundance: few
j_gene: TRBJ1-2
d_gene: TRBD1
CDR3nt: TGCAGTGGGTGGGACAGGACCACCTATGGCTACACCTTC
CDR3aa: CSGWDRTTYGYTF

len: 12
v_gene: TRBV6-6
abundance: few
j_gene: TRBJ1-5
d_gene: NA
CDR3nt: TGTGCCAGCAGTCTGGACGGACAGCCCCAGCATTTT
CDR3aa: CASSLDGQPQHF

len: 14
v_gene: TRBV15
abundance: NA
j_gene: TRBJ2-1
d_gene: TRBD2
CDR3nt: TGTGCCACCAGCCAACTAGCGGGAGATATGGAGCAGTTCTTC
CDR3aa: CATSQLAGDMEQFF

len: 12
v_gene: TRBV28
abundance: NA
j_gene: TRBJ2-5
d_gene: NA
CDR3nt: TGTGCCAGCCGGAATTTTCAAGAGACCCAGTACTTC
CDR3aa: CASRNFQETQYF

len: 14
v_gene: TRBV12-3/TRBV12-4
abundance: NA
j_gene: TRBJ2-5
d_gene: TRBD1
CDR3nt: TGTGCCAGCAGTCCCTACAGGGGGTACGAGACCCAGTACTTC
CDR3aa: CASSPYRGYETQYF

len: 14
v_gene: TRBV6-5
abundance: few
j_gene: TRBJ1-2
d_gene: NA
CDR3nt: TGTGCCAGCAGTTACGGTCGGGAATTATATGGCTACACCTTC
CDR3aa: CASSYGRELYGYTF

len: 17
v_gene: TRBV10-3
abundance: few
j_gene: TRBJ2-1
d_gene: NA
CDR3nt: TGTGCCATCAGTGAGTCGATCGGGGCTAGCCCGTACAATGAGCAGTTCTTC
CDR3aa: CAISESIGASPYNEQFF

len: 15
v_gene: TRBV7-3
abundance: few
j_gene: TRBJ2-5
d_gene: TRBD2
CDR3nt: TGTGCCAGCAGCTCCGTAGCGGGAGGGGTGGAGACCCAGTACTTC
CDR3aa: CASSSVAGGVETQYF

len: 12
v_gene: TRBV10-3
abundance: NA
j_gene: TRBJ2-5
d_gene: TRBD1
CDR3nt: TGTGCCATCAGTGAGGAGGGGGCGGGCCAGTACTTC
CDR3aa: CAISEEGAGQYF

len: 17
v_gene: TRBV5-1
abundance: few
j_gene: TRBJ2-1
d_gene: TRBD2
CDR3nt: TGCGCCAGCAGCTTGGAGGGACTAGCGGGAGCTATTGATGAGCAGTTCTTC
CDR3aa: CASSLEGLAGAIDEQFF

len: 24
v_gene: TRBV3-1
abundance: few
j_gene: TRBJ2-4
d_gene: TRBD2
CDR3nt: TGTGCCAGCAGCCAAGGTCTTCTATGGGGACTAGAGATGGGGGTTGATGGCGCCAAAAACATTCAGTACTTC
CDR3aa: CASSQGLLWGLEMGVDGAKNIQYF

len: 15
v_gene: TRBV12-3/TRBV12-4
abundance: NA
j_gene: TRBJ2-3
d_gene: NA
CDR3nt: TGTGCCAGCAGTGGGAGGACCCGACGCGCAGATACGCAGTATTTT
CDR3aa: CASSGRTRRADTQYF

len: 18
v_gene: TRBV6-2/TRBV6-3
abundance: NA
j_gene: TRBJ2-4
d_gene: TRBD1
CDR3nt: TGTGCCAGCAGGGGGACAGGGAAAGAGAGTAACGCCAAAAACATTCAGTACTTC
CDR3aa: CASRGTGKESNAKNIQYF

len: 16
v_gene: TRBV7-8
abundance: NA
j_gene: TRBJ1-2
d_gene: NA
CDR3nt: TGTGCCAGCAGCTTAGGGTGGGGGGCAGCCCAGAACGGATACACCTTC
CDR3aa: CASSLGWGAAQNGYTF

len: 16
v_gene: TRBV27
abundance: NA
j_gene: TRBJ2-3
d_gene: TRBD2
CDR3nt: TGTGCCAGCAGACCCGAGCGGGAGGGATCCACAGCTACGCAGTATTTT
CDR3aa: CASRPEREGSTATQYF

len: 14
v_gene: TRBV6-5
abundance: NA
j_gene: TRBJ2-7
d_gene: TRBD2
CDR3nt: TGTGCCAGCGGCCGCGGACTAGCGGGAGACGAGCAGTACTTC
CDR3aa: CASGRGLAGDEQYF

len: 20
v_gene: TRBV20-1
abundance: few
j_gene: TRBJ1-6
d_gene: TRBD1
CDR3nt: TGCAGTGCTAGAGATCTACCGGGACAGGGGGTTCGGTCCTATAATTCACCCCTCCACTTT
CDR3aa: CSARDLPGQGVRSYNSPLHF

len: 13
v_gene: TRBV12-5
abundance: few
j_gene: TRBJ2-7
d_gene: NA
CDR3nt: TGTGCTAGTGGCCGGGACTCAGACTACGAGCAGTACTTC
CDR3aa: CASGRDSDYEQYF

len: 12
v_gene: TRBV6-2/TRBV6-3
abundance: few
j_gene: TRBJ1-4
d_gene: NA
CDR3nt: TGTGCCAGCAAGACAGGAGGAGAAAAACTGTTTTTT
CDR3aa: CASKTGGEKLFF

len: 15
v_gene: TRBV3-1
abundance: many
j_gene: TRBJ2-7
d_gene: TRBD1
CDR3nt: TGTGCCAGCAGCCCGGGGACAGGGTTGTCTGAAGAGCAGTACTTC
CDR3aa: CASSPGTGLSEEQYF

len: 13
v_gene: TRBV10-1
abundance: few
j_gene: TRBJ2-7
d_gene: NA
CDR3nt: TGTGCCAGCAGCGGAGGCCCTAGCTACGAGCAGTACTTC
CDR3aa: CASSGGPSYEQYF

len: 13
v_gene: TRBV6-5
abundance: NA
j_gene: TRBJ1-5
d_gene: NA
CDR3nt: TGTGCCAGCAAGAGGGGACACGATCACCCCCAGCATTTT
CDR3aa: CASKRGHDHPQHF

len: 11
v_gene: TRBV3-1
abundance: few
j_gene: TRBJ1-4
d_gene: NA
CDR3nt: TGTGCCAGCAGCCAAGAGGAAAAACTGTTTTTT
CDR3aa: CASSQEEKLFF

len: 15
v_gene: TRBV4-1
abundance: few
j_gene: TRBJ2-1
d_gene: TRBD2
CDR3nt: TGCGCCAGCAGTCAACCGGGACTAGCGGGAGATAGCGAGTTCTTC
CDR3aa: CASSQPGLAGDSEFF

len: 16
v_gene: TRBV5-1
abundance: few
j_gene: TRBJ2-7
d_gene: TRBD2
CDR3nt: TGCGCCAGCAGCTTGGAACAGACTAGCGGGGATTACGAGCAGTACTTC
CDR3aa: CASSLEQTSGDYEQYF

len: 15
v_gene: TRBV20-1
abundance: few
j_gene: TRBJ2-7
d_gene: NA
CDR3nt: TGCAGTGCTAGAGATCTGACCCGGAGCTCCTACGAGCAGTACTTC
CDR3aa: CSARDLTRSSYEQYF

len: 17
v_gene: TRBV21-1
abundance: once
j_gene: TRBJ2-3
d_gene: NA
CDR3nt: TGTGCCAGCAGCAAAGCCACAGGGAGAAATTGCACAGATACGCAGTATTTT
CDR3aa: CASSKATGRNCTDTQYF

len: 15
v_gene: TRBV4-2
abundance: NA
j_gene: TRBJ1-4
d_gene: NA
CDR3nt: TGTGCCAGCAGCCAAGATCTGCGGGGTGATGAAAAACTGTTTTTT
CDR3aa: CASSQDLRGDEKLFF

len: 12
v_gene: TRBV7-8
abundance: few
j_gene: TRBJ1-1
d_gene: NA
CDR3nt: TGTGCCAGCAGCCCGGGGGGTTCTGAAGCTTTCTTT
CDR3aa: CASSPGGSEAFF

len: 13
v_gene: TRBV20-1
abundance: few
j_gene: TRBJ2-4
d_gene: TRBD1
CDR3nt: TGCAGTGCTGGCCCACAGGGGAGAGACATTCAGTACTTC
CDR3aa: CSAGPQGRDIQYF

len: 16
v_gene: TRBV3-1
abundance: NA
j_gene: TRBJ2-5
d_gene: NA
CDR3nt: TGTGCCAGCAGCCAGGAGACAGACGAGGGCCTAGGGGAGCAGTACTTC
CDR3aa: CASSQETDEGLGEQYF

len: 22
v_gene: TRBV25-1
abundance: NA
j_gene: TRBJ2-7
d_gene: TRBD2
CDR3nt: TGTGCCAGCAGTGAATATATTCTGGGGGGACTAGCGGCAAAGAGCTCCTACAATGAGCAGTACTTC
CDR3aa: CASSEYILGGLAAKSSYNEQYF

len: 15
v_gene: TRBV5-1
abundance: NA
j_gene: TRBJ2-1
d_gene: NA
CDR3nt: TGCGCCAGCACCCGGGGGTCTGAGCTATACAATGAGCAGTTCTTC
CDR3aa: CASTRGSELYNEQFF

len: 15
v_gene: TRBV7-2
abundance: NA
j_gene: TRBJ1-1
d_gene: TRBD1
CDR3nt: TGTGCCAGCAGCTTTACAGGGGCGGTGAACACTGAAGCTTTCTTT
CDR3aa: CASSFTGAVNTEAFF

len: 13
v_gene: TRBV24-1
abundance: once
j_gene: TRBJ1-2
d_gene: NA
CDR3nt: TGTGCCACCAGTAGAGGGCCTAACTATGGCTACACCTTC
CDR3aa: CATSRGPNYGYTF

len: 14
v_gene: TRBV20-1
abundance: NA
j_gene: TRBJ2-7
d_gene: NA
CDR3nt: TGCAGTGCGCCCGGGACTCTCCACTCCTACGAGCAGTACTTC
CDR3aa: CSAPGTLHSYEQYF

len: 12
v_gene: TRBV29-1
abundance: NA
j_gene: TRBJ2-1
d_gene: NA
CDR3nt: TGCAGCGTTGCCCTCAGCGACAATGAGCAGTTCTTC
CDR3aa: CSVALSDNEQFF

len: 15
v_gene: TRBV28
abundance: NA
j_gene: TRBJ2-7
d_gene: NA
CDR3nt: TGTGCCAGCAGCCCAGGGACCGACTTCCTCCTCGAGCAGTACTTC
CDR3aa: CASSPGTDFLLEQYF

len: 15
v_gene: TRBV10-3
abundance: NA
j_gene: TRBJ2-3
d_gene: NA
CDR3nt: TGTGCCATCAGTGAGTCCGTACAGGTTAAAGATACGCAGTATTTT
CDR3aa: CAISESVQVKDTQYF

len: 14
v_gene: TRBV29-1
abundance: NA
j_gene: TRBJ2-7
d_gene: TRBD1
CDR3nt: TGCAGCGTTGGAGGGGGCATCGGCTCCTACGAGCAGTACTTC
CDR3aa: CSVGGGIGSYEQYF

len: 14
v_gene: TRBV5-1
abundance: NA
j_gene: TRBJ1-1
d_gene: NA
CDR3nt: TGCGCCAGCAGCTGGGGCCGGGGGAACACTGAAGCTTTCTTT
CDR3aa: CASSWGRGNTEAFF

len: 14
v_gene: TRBV20-1
abundance: NA
j_gene: TRBJ2-3
d_gene: TRBD2
CDR3nt: TGCAGTGCTAGAGATAATAGCGGGGTAAATACGCAGTATTTT
CDR3aa: CSARDNSGVNTQYF

len: 17
v_gene: TRBV5-1
abundance: NA
j_gene: TRBJ2-5
d_gene: TRBD2
CDR3nt: TGCGCCAGCAGCCGAATATCTAGACTAGCGGGAGGAGAGACCCAGTACTTC
CDR3aa: CASSRISRLAGGETQYF

len: 15
v_gene: TRBV5-5
abundance: NA
j_gene: TRBJ2-7
d_gene: TRBD2
CDR3nt: TGTGCCAGCAGCTCCGGCGGGGCGGGAGAGATTGTGCAGTACTTC
CDR3aa: CASSSGGAGEIVQYF

len: 15
v_gene: TRBV20-1
abundance: NA
j_gene: TRBJ2-7
d_gene: TRBD1
CDR3nt: TGCAGTGCTAGCCCCCGGGACAGGGGCACCTACGAGCAGTACTTC
CDR3aa: CSASPRDRGTYEQYF

len: 13
v_gene: TRBV29-1
abundance: NA
j_gene: TRBJ2-7
d_gene: TRBD2
CDR3nt: TGCAGCGTTAGCGGGAACTCCTACAATGAGCAGTACTTC
CDR3aa: CSVSGNSYNEQYF

len: 16
v_gene: TRBV12-3/TRBV12-4
abundance: NA
j_gene: TRBJ2-1
d_gene: NA
CDR3nt: TGTGCCAGCAGTTTAGAGGGACCCATTGATATCAATGAGCAGTTCTTC
CDR3aa: CASSLEGPIDINEQFF

len: 13
v_gene: TRBV14
abundance: NA
j_gene: TRBJ1-2
d_gene: NA
CDR3nt: TGTGCCAGCAGCCACCCAGGGACGTCTGGCTACACCTTC
CDR3aa: CASSHPGTSGYTF

len: 15
v_gene: TRBV5-4
abundance: NA
j_gene: TRBJ2-4
d_gene: TRBD2
CDR3nt: TGTGCCAGCGGCCCCGGACTAGCGGCCAAAAACATTCAGTACTTC
CDR3aa: CASGPGLAAKNIQYF

len: 16
v_gene: TRBV4-1
abundance: NA
j_gene: TRBJ2-3
d_gene: TRBD2
CDR3nt: TGCGCCAGCAGCCAAGACGGGCTAGCGGGAGAGGATACGCAGTATTTT
CDR3aa: CASSQDGLAGEDTQYF

len: 16
v_gene: TRBV27
abundance: NA
j_gene: TRBJ2-3
d_gene: NA
CDR3nt: TGTGCCAGCAGTTTACGGGCCCAGACTAGCACAGATACGCAGTATTTT
CDR3aa: CASSLRAQTSTDTQYF

len: 14
v_gene: TRBV6-2/TRBV6-3
abundance: NA
j_gene: TRBJ2-1
d_gene: TRBD2
CDR3nt: TGTGCCAGCAGTCCCCCCCGGACTAGGCATGAGCAGTTCTTC
CDR3aa: CASSPPRTRHEQFF